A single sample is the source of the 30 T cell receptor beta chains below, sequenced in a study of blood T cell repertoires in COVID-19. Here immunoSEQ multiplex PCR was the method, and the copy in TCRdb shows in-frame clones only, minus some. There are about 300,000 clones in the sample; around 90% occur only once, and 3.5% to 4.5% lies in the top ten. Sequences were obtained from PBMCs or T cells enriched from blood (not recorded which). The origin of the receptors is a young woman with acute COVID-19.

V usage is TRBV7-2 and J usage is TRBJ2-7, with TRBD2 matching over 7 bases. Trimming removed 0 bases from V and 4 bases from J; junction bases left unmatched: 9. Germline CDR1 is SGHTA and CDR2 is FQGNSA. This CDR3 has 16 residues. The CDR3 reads CASSLAQAGEGYEQYF. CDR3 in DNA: TGTGCCAGCAGCTTAGCTCAGGCGGGAGAGGGGTACGAGCAGTACTTC.

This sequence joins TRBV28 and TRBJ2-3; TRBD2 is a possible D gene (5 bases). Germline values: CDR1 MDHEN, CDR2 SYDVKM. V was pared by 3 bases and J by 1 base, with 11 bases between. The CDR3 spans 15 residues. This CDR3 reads CASSLQARGTDTQYF. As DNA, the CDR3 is TGTGCCAGCAGTTTGCAAGCGCGGGGCACAGATACGCAGTATTTT.

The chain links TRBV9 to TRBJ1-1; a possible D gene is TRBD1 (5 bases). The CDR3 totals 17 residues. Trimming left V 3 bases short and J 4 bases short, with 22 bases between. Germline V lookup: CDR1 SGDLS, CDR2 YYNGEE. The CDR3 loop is CASSAEGVAGSATEAFF. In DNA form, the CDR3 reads TGTGCCAGCAGCGCGGAAGGGGTGGCAGGGTCTGCCACTGAAGCTTTCTTT.

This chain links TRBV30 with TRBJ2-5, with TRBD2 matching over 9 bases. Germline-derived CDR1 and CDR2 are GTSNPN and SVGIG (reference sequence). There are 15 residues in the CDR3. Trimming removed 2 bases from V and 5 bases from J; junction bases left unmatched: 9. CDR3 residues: CAWSRVAGGPETQYF. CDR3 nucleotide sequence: TGTGCCTGGAGTAGGGTGGCGGGAGGGCCGGAGACCCAGTACTTC.

DNA of the CDR3: TGTGCCAGCAGTGAGAGGACAGGGGCTGACACCGGGGAGCTGTTTTTT. Encoded protein: CASSERTGADTGELFF. V and J are TRBV6-1 and TRBJ2-2; 9 nucleotides agree with TRBD1. CDR1 is MNHNS and CDR2 is SASEGT in the germline V gene. The CDR3 consists of 16 residues. J was trimmed by 3 bases and V by 3 bases; bases with no gene match: 5.

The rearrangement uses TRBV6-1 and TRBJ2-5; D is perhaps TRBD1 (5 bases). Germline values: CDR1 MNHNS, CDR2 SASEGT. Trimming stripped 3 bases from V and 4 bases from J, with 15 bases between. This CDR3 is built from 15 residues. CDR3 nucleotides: TGTGCCAGCAGTGAGGGGCCCTCCGAAGGAGAGACCCAGTACTTC. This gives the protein CASSEGPSEGETQYF.

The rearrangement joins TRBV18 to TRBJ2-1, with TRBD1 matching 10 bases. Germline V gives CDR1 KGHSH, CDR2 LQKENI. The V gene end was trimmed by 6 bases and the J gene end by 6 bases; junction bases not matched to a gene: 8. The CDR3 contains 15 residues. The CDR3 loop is CASSGGQGSPNEQFF. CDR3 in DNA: TGTGCCAGCTCGGGGGGACAGGGGAGCCCCAATGAGCAGTTCTTC. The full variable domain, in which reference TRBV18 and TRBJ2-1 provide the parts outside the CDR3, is NAGVMQNPRHLVRRRGQEARLRCSPMKGHSHVYWYRQLPEEGLKFMVYLQKENIIDESGMPKERFSAEFPKEGPSILRIQQVVRGDSAAYFCASSGGQGSPNEQFFGPGTRLTVL.

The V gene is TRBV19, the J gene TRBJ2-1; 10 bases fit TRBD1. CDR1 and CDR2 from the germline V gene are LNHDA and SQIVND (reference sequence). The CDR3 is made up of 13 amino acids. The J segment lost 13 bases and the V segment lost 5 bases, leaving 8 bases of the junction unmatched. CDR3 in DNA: TGTGCCAGTAGTCGACAGGGGGCGCATTTTCAGTTCTTC. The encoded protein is CASSRQGAHFQFF.

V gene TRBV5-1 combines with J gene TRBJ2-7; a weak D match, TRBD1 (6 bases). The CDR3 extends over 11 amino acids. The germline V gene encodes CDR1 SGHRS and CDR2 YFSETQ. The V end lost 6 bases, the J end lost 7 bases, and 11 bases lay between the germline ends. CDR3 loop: CASTWGTEQYF. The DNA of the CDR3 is TGCGCCAGCACCTGGGGGACAGAGCAGTACTTC.

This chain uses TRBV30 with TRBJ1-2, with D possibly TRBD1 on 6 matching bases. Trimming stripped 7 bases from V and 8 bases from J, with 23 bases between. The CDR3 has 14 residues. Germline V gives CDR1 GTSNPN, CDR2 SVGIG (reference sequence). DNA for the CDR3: TGTGCCTTTTTCGATCCCGGGACAATGGGGGGCTACACCTTC. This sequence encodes CAFFDPGTMGGYTF.

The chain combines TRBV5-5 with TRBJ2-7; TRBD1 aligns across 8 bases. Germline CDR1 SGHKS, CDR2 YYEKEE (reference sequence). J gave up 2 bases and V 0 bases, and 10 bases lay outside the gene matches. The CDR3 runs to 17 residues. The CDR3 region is CASSLGGTGQATYEQYF. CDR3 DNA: TGTGCCAGCAGCTTGGGAGGGACAGGACAGGCCACCTACGAGCAGTACTTC.

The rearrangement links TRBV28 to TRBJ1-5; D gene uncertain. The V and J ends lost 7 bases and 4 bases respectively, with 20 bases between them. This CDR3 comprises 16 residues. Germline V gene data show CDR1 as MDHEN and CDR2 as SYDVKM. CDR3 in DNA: TGTGCCAGCATCGGCCCAGCGGGGTCTAGGAATCAGCCCCAGCATTTT. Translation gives CASIGPAGSRNQPQHF. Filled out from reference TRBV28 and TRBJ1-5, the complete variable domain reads DVKVTQSSRYLVKRTGEKVFLECVQDMDHENMFWYRQDPGLGLRLIYFSYDVKMKEKGDIPEGYSVSREKKERFSLILESASTNQTSMYLCASIGPAGSRNQPQHFGDGTRLSIL.

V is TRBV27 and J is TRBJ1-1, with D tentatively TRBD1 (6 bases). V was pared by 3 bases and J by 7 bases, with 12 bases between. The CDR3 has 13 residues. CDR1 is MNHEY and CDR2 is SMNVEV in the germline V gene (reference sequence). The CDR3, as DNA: TGTGCCAGCAGTTTCACATACAGGGATGAAGCTTTCTTT. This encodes CASSFTYRDEAFF.

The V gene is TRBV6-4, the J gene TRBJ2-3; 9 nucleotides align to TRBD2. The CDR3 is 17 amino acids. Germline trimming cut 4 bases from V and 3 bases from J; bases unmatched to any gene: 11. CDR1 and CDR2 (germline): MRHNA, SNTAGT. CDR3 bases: TGTGCCAGCAGTGCGGGCCTGGCGGGAGGGACGACAGATACGCAGTATTTT. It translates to CASSAGLAGGTTDTQYF.

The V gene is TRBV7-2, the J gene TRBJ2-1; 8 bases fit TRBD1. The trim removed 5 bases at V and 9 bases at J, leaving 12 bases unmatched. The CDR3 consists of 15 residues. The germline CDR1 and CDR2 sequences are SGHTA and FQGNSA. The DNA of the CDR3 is TGTGCCAGCAGCCTTGACCAGGTACAGGGGGTTGAGCAGTTCTTC. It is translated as CASSLDQVQGVEQFF.

The CDR3 bases are TGTGCCAGCAGTTTCGCGAGGGAGGGGAACACCGGGGAGCTGTTTTTT. This gives the protein CASSFAREGNTGELFF. This chain connects TRBV28 to TRBJ2-2; 7 bases align to TRBD2. V shed 3 bases, J shed 1 base, and the junction held 5 bases outside the gene matches. CDR1 is MDHEN and CDR2 is SYDVKM in the germline V gene. The CDR3 totals 16 residues. The entire variable domain, with the rest obtained from reference TRBV28 and TRBJ2-2, is as follows: DVKVTQSSRYLVKRTGEKVFLECVQDMDHENMFWYRQDPGLGLRLIYFSYDVKMKEKGDIPEGYSVSREKKERFSLILESASTNQTSMYLCASSFAREGNTGELFFGEGSRLTVL.

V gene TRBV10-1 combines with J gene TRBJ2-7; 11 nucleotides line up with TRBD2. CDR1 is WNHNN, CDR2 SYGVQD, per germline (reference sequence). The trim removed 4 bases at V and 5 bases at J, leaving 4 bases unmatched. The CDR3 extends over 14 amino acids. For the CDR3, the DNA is TGCGCCAGCAGTGGGGGGACTAGCGGTCACGAGCAGTACTTC. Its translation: CASSGGTSGHEQYF.

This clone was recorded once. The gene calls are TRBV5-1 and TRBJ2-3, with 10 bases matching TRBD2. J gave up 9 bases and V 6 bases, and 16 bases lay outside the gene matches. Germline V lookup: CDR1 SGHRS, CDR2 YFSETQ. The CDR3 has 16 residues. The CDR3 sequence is CASNPIFVASGSTQYF. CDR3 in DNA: TGCGCCAGCAACCCCATCTTCGTGGCTAGCGGGAGCACGCAGTATTTT.

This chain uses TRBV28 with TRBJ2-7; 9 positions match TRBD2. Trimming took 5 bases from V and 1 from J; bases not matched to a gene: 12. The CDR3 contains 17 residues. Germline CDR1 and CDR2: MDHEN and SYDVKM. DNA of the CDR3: TGTGCCAGCAGTACGGTCATTGGAGCGGGGGGTTCCTACGAGCAGTACTTC. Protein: CASSTVIGAGGSYEQYF.

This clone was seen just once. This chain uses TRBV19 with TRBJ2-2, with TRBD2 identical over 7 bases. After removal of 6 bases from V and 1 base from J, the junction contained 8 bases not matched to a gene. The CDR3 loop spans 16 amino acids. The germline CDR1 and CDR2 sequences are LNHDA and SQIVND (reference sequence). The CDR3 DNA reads TGTGCCAGTAGAAAGGGGCCGGGGGGGAACACCGGGGAGCTGTTTTTT. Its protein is CASRKGPGGNTGELFF.

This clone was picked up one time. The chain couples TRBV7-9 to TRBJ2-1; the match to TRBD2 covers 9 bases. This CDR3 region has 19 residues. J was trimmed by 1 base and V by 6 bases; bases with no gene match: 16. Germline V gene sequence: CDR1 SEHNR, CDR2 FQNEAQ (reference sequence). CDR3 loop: CASSPPTSGVTHSYNEQFF. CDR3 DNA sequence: TGTGCCAGCAGTCCACCGACTAGCGGCGTTACCCATTCCTACAATGAGCAGTTCTTC.

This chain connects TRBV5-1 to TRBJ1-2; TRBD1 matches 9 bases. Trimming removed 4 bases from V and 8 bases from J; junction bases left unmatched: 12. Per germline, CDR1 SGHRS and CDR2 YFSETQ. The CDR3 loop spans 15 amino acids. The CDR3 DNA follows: TGCGCCAGCAGCGCTCACTTGGACAGGGGAGACGGCTACACCTTC. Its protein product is CASSAHLDRGDGYTF.

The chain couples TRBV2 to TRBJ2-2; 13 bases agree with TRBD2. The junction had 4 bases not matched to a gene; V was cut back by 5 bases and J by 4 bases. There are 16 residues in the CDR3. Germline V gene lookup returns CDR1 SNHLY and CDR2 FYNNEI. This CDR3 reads CASSIGLAGATGELFF. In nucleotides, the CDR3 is TGTGCCAGCAGTATAGGACTAGCGGGAGCCACCGGGGAGCTGTTTTTT.

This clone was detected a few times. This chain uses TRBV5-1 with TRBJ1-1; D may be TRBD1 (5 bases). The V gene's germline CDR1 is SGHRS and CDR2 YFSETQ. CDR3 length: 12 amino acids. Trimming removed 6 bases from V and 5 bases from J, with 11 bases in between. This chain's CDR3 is CASKNQGTEAFF. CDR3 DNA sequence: TGCGCCAGCAAAAACCAGGGAACTGAAGCTTTCTTT. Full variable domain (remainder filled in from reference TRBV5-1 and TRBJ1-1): KAGVTQTPRYLIKTRGQQVTLSCSPISGHRSVSWYQQTPGQGLQFLFEYFSETQRNKGNFPGRFSGRQFSNSRSEMNVSTLELGDSALYLCASKNQGTEAFFGQGTRLTVV.

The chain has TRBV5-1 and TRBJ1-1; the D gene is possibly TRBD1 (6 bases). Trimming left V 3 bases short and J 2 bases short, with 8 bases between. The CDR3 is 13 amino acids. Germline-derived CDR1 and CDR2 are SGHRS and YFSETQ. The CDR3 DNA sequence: TGCGCCAGCAGCTCAGGGGATAACACTGAAGCTTTCTTT. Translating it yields CASSSGDNTEAFF.

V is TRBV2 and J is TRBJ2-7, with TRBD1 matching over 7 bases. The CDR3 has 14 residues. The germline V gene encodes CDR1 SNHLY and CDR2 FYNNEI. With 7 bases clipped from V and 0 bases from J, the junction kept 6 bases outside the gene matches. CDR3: CASKGDRSSYEQYF. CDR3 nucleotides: TGTGCCAGCAAGGGGGACAGAAGCTCCTACGAGCAGTACTTC.

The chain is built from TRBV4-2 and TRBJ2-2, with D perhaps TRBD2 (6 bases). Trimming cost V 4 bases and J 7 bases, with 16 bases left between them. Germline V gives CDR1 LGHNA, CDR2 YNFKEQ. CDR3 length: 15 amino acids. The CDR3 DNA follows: TGTGCCAGCAGCCCCCGACGGGGAGGTAGCGGGGAGCTGTTTTTT. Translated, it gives CASSPRRGGSGELFF.

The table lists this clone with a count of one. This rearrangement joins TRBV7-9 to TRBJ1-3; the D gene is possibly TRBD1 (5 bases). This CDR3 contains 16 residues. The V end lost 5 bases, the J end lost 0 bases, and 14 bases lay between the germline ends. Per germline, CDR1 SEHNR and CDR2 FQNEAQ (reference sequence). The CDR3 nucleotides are TGTGCCAGCAGCCCCCCCAACAGGAGCTCTGGAAACACCATATATTTT. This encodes CASSPPNRSSGNTIYF.

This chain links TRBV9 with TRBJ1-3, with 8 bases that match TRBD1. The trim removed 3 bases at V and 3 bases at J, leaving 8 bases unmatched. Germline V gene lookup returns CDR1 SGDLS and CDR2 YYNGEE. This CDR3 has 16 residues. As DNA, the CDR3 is TGTGCCAGCAGCGCGACAGGGGACGCCAGTGGAAACACCATATATTTT. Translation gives CASSATGDASGNTIYF.

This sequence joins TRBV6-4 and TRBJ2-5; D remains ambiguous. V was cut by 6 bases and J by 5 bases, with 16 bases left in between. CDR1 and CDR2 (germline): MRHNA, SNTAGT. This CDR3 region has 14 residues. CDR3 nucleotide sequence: TGTGCCAGCAGGGTAACTATGCCCAAGGAGACCCAGTACTTC. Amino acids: CASRVTMPKETQYF.